This T cell receptor beta chain was captured by sequencing in a study of T cells in Graves' hyperthyroidism and ophthalmopathy. The authors took PBMCs from over 8.5 ml fresh peripheral blood. TCR beta CDR3 regions were amplified from RNA. With the HTBI primer set, the TCR CDR3 went through a first round of RT-PCR. One entry per CDR3 protein results from TCRdb running MiXCR on the multiplex PCR reads. The data show 300,000 to 400,000 distinct CDR3 sequences, approximately 15% seen once. This clonotype has a handful of counts. The TCR was taken from a woman aged 60-70 years with Graves' hyperthyroidism. Sequencing used blood.

The CDR3 nucleotides are TGTGCCAGCAGCTTAGAAACCGGGTACACCTACAATGAGCAGTTCTTC. It specifies CASSLETGYTYNEQFF. This chain uses TRBV7-6 with TRBJ2-1, with D unclear. The CDR3 is 16 amino acids. Germline V gene data show CDR1 as SGHVS and CDR2 as FNYEAQ. V was trimmed by 1 base and J by 2 bases, leaving 12 bases between them.